This T cell receptor beta chain was documented in a study of identical twins. Overall study results and limits: Beta out-of-frame sequences showed weaker excess twin sharing. The models systematically underestimated how much out-of-frame TCR alpha was shared in monozygotic twins.

The V gene lost 1 base and the J gene lost 10 bases, with 11 bases spanning the gap. The CDR3 is made up of 13 amino acids. Looked up from germline, CDR1 is SEHNR and CDR2 is FQNEAQ (reference sequence). TCRdb called the 5' RACE reads again in MiXCR, with one record for every CDR3 protein. The table has roughly 690,000 distinct CDR3 sequences, approximately 21% seen once; the top ten hold 4% to 5.5%. With regard to this clonotype: Antigen specificity is unknown.

These data also featured in a second study, about T cells expressing NK-cell markers. Per that paper: Dominant NKG2C+ clonotypes in roughly six donors made up about 1.0-7.0% of CD8+ T cells. Whether the expanded NKG2C+ T cell clones recognized HCMV remained unclear.

The clonotype originates from a woman between 18 and 29 years old in good health. The rearrangement uses TRBV7-9 and TRBJ1-5; D is unresolved. Source material: PBMCs. CDR3 nucleotides: TGTGCCAGCAGCTTAGTCGATCCCTCTCCCCAGCATTTT. Its protein is CASSLVDPSPQHF.